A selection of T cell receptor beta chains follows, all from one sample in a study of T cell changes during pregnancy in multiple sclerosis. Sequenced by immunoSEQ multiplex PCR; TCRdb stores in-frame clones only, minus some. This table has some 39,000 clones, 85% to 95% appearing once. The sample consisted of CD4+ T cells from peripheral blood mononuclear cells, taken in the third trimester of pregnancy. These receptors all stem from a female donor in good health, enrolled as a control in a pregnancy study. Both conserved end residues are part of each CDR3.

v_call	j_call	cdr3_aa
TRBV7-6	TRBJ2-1	CASRQRGGGARDEQFF
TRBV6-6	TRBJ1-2	CASSHRVEGGYTF
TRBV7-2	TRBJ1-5	CASARWGTDNQPQHF
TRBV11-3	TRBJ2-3	CASSSSRGSTDTQYF
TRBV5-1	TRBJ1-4	CASSRTGSQDEKLFF
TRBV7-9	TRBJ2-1	CASSSPIGRGALYNEQFF
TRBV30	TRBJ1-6	CAWNPGTVSYNSPLHF
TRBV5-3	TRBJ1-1	CAQTVVDLTEAFF
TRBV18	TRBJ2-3	CASSPLGGGTDTQYF
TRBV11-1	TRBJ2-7	CASSLGLGQHYEQYF
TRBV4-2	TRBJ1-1	CASSQGTGEYTEAFF
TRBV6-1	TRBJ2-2	CASSEIPGGLGGELFF
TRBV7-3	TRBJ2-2	CASSLQGGSGELFF
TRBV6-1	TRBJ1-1	CASSSAGGTEAFF
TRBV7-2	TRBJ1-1	CASSFRGFGFGMNTEAFF
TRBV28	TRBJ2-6	CASIEGGQASGANVLTF
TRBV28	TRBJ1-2	CASSGTSGSNGYTF
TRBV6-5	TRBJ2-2	CASSYLDSGRGKLFF
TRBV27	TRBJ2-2	CASSLYRGKAGELFF
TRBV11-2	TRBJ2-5	CASSLEPSGGLGTQYF
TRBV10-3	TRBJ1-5	CAIRSGDNQPQHF
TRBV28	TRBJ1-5	CASTYTNQPQHF